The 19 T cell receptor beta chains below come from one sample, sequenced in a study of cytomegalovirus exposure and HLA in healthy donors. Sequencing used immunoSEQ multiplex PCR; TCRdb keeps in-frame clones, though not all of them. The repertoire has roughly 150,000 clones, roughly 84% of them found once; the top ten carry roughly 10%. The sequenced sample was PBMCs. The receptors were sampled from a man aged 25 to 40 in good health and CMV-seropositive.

CDR3 DNA sequence: TGTGCCAGCAGTTTAGGGACAGGGCCGAATGAAAAACTGTTTTTT. Translated: CASSLGTGPNEKLFF. This chain links TRBV27 with TRBJ1-4; 9 bases agree with TRBD1. J was trimmed by 5 bases and V by 2 bases; bases with no gene match: 3. Looked up from germline, CDR1 is MNHEY and CDR2 is SMNVEV (reference sequence). There are 15 residues in the CDR3.

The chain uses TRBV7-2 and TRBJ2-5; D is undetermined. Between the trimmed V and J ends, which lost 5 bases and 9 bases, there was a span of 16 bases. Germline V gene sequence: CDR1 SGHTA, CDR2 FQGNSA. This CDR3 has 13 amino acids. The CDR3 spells CASSLRKEPPQYF. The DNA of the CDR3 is TGTGCCAGCAGCCTCAGAAAGGAGCCTCCCCAGTACTTC.

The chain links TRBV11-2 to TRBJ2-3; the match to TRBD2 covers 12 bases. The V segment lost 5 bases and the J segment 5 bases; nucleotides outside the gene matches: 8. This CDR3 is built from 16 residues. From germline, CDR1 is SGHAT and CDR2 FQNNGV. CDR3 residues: CASSPRLAGEGDTQYF. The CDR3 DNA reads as TGTGCCAGCAGCCCTAGACTAGCGGGGGAGGGAGATACGCAGTATTTT.

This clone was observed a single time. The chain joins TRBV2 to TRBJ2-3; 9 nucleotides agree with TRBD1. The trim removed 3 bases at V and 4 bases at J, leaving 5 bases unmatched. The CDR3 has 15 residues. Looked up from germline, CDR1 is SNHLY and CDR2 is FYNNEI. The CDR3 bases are TGTGCCAGCAGTGACCGGGACAGGGTGTCAGATACGCAGTATTTT. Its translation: CASSDRDRVSDTQYF.

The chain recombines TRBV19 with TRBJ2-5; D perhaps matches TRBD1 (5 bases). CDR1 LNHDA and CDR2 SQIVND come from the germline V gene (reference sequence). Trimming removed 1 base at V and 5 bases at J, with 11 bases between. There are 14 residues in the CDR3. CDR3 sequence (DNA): TGTGCCAGTAGTATAGGTCAGGGTAGGGAGACCCAGTACTTC. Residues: CASSIGQGRETQYF.

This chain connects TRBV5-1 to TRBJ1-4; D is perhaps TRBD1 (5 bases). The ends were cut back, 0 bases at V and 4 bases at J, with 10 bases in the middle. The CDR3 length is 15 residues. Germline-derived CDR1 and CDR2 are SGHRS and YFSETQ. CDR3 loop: CASSLGTQGNEKLFF. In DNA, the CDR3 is TGCGCCAGCAGCTTGGGTACGCAGGGTAATGAAAAACTGTTTTTT.

The CDR3 DNA reads TGTGCCAGCAGCCAGAGCGGGAGTGTTTTCCACGAGCAGTACTTC. Translated, it gives CASSQSGSVFHEQYF. This rearrangement joins TRBV11-3 to TRBJ2-7; 8 positions match TRBD2. This CDR3 is 15 amino acids long. Germline assignment: CDR1 SGHNT and CDR2 YENEEA. V lost 5 bases, J lost 5 bases, and 11 bases stayed unmatched.

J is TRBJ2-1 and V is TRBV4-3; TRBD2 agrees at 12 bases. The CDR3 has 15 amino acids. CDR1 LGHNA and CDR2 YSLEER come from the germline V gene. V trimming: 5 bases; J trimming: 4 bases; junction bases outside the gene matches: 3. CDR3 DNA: TGCGCCAGCAGCGACGGGACTAGCGGGTACAATGAGCAGTTCTTC. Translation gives CASSDGTSGYNEQFF.

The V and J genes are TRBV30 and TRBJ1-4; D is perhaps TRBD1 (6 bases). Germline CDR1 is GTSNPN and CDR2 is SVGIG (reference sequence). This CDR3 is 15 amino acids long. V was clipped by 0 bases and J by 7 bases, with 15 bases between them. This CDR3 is CAWSVSGGVVEKLFF. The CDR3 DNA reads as TGTGCCTGGAGTGTAAGTGGGGGCGTGGTTGAAAAACTGTTTTTT.

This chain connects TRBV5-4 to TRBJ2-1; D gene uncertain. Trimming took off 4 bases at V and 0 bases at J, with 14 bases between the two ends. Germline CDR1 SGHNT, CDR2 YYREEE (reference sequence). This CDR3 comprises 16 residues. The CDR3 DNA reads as TGTGCCAGCAGCCCTCGGTCAGGTGGCTCCTACAATGAGCAGTTCTTC. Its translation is CASSPRSGGSYNEQFF.

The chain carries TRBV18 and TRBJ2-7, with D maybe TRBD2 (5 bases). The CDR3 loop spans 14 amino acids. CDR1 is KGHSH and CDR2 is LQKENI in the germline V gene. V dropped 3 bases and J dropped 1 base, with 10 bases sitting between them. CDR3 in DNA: TGTGCCAGCTCACCCGAACTAGTTTCCTACGAGCAGTACTTC. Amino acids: CASSPELVSYEQYF.

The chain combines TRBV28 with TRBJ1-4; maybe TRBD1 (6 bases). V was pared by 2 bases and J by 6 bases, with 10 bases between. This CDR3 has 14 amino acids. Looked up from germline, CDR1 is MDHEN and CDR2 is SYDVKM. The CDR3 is CASSLGQGHEKLFF. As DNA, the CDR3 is TGTGCCAGCAGTTTAGGGCAGGGGCATGAAAAACTGTTTTTT.

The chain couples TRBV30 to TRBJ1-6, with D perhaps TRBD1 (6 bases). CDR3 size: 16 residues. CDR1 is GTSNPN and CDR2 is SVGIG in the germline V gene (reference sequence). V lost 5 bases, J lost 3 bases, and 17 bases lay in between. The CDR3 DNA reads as TGTGCCTGGTCGTTGACAGGTCCATACTATAATTCACCCCTCCACTTT. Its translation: CAWSLTGPYYNSPLHF.

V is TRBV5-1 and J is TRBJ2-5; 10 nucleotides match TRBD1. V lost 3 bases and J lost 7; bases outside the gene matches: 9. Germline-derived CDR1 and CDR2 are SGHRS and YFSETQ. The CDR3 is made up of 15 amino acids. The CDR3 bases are TGCGCCAGCAGCTCCGGACAGGGGGAGGTAGGGACCCAGTACTTC. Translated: CASSSGQGEVGTQYF. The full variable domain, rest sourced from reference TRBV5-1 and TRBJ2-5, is KAGVTQTPRYLIKTRGQQVTLSCSPISGHRSVSWYQQTPGQGLQFLFEYFSETQRNKGNFPGRFSGRQFSNSRSEMNVSTLELGDSALYLCASSSGQGEVGTQYFGPGTRLLVL.

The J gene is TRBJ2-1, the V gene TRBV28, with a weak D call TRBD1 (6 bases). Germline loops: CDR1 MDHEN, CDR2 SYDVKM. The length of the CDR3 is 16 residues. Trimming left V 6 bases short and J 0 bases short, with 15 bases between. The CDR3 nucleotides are TGTGCCAGCAGATCGCTCAGGGGCCGCTCCTACAATGAGCAGTTCTTC. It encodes CASRSLRGRSYNEQFF. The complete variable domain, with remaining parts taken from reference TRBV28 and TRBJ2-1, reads DVKVTQSSRYLVKRTGEKVFLECVQDMDHENMFWYRQDPGLGLRLIYFSYDVKMKEKGDIPEGYSVSREKKERFSLILESASTNQTSMYLCASRSLRGRSYNEQFFGPGTRLTVL.

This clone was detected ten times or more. The CDR3 nucleotides are TGTGCCAGCAGTGAAGATTTAGCGGGGTACAATGAGCAGTTCTTC. Its translation is CASSEDLAGYNEQFF. The J gene is TRBJ2-1, the V gene TRBV6-1; 8 positions match TRBD2. J was trimmed by 4 bases and V by 1 base; bases with no gene match: 3. The CDR3 is made up of 15 amino acids. Per the germline V gene, CDR1 is MNHNS and CDR2 is SASEGT.

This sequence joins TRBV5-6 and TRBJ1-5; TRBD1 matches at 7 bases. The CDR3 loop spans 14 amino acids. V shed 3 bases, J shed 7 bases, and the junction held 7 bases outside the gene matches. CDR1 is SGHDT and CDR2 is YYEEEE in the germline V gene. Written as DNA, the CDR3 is TGTGCCAGCAGCTCACAGGGGCGGTGGCAGCCCCAGCATTTT. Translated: CASSSQGRWQPQHF.

The CDR3 sequence: CASSPPGQGDSGELFF. The CDR3 nucleotides read TGTGCCAGCTCACCACCTGGACAGGGGGACTCCGGGGAGCTGTTTTTT. V usage is TRBV18 and J usage is TRBJ2-2; 10 bases align to TRBD1. Germline CDR1 KGHSH, CDR2 LQKENI. The CDR3 contains 16 residues. J gave up 6 bases and V 0 bases, and 4 bases lay outside the gene matches.

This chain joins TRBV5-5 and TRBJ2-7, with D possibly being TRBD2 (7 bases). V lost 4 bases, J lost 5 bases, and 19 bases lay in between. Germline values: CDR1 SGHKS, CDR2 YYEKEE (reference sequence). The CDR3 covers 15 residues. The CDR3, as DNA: TGTGCCAGCAGCCGGGACTCTCGGGGGGCTGACGAGCAGTACTTC. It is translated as CASSRDSRGADEQYF.